This record concerns one T cell receptor beta chain sequence. This clonotype was detected ten times or more. Its target antigen remains unknown. Base qualities were left out, and no much larger clone turns up one base away. For repertoire sequencing, the TCR beta CDR3 regions were amplified from RNA transcripts. The first round was an RT-PCR using HTBI primers with the Qiagen OneStep RT-PCR kit, and this first round was followed by a second-round multiplex PCR, then size selection and purification. The libraries underwent paired-end sequencing with 100 bp reads on an Illumina HiSeq2000. As for the authors' bioinformatics: SOAPnuke was used to process the reads, throwing out any read that had adapters, had uncalled bases, had a mean Phred below 15, or lacked an exact constant-primer or identifier match. High-quality paired reads were merged with COPE v1.2.5. Unique nucleotide sequences were defined as clonotypes and aligned to IMGT TRB V, D and J references using MiTCR v1.1. The analysis was limited to V-J combinations with a frequency above 0.0001, which together covered about 99% of repertoires. For each V-J combination, a TCR clonal expansion and chaos score was defined as the ratio of F50 clonal expansion to chaos observed in the TCRdist matrix. Welch's t-statistics and random forest were used to reduce the features to some 13 V-J combinations, which were then used as input to a naive Bayes classifier. The similarity between thyroid and blood repertoires was quantified using the Morisita-Horn index. TCRdb cleaned the public reads at Q25 with fastp, built clones with MiXCR and kept in-frame beta chains. Every entry covers one CDR3 protein and lists the most common genes and DNA from its rows. Here the V and J calls rest on TCRdb's processing, not on the authors' analysis. The sample table shows hundreds of thousands of distinct CDR3 sequences, and about a fifth are seen once. The biggest ten clones account for roughly 6.9% of the sample.

A patient counted as having stable hyperthyroidism if there was no progression to ophthalmopathy within 18 months of follow-up. Patients with hyperthyroidism were aged 18 to 65 years, had been newly diagnosed, and had a disease duration of less than 2 months. Patients with other autoimmune diseases, uncontrolled infections, pregnancy or lactation were excluded. Diagnosis relied on clinical symptoms, serum thyroxine, TRAb, thyroid ultrasound and orbital computed tomography. Using Ficoll-Paque density gradient centrifugation, PBMCs were isolated from 9.5 to 10 ml of fresh peripheral blood. Trizol reagent was used to extract the total RNA, and its quality was then checked on an Agilent 2100 Bioanalyzer. The data are from a study of Graves' ophthalmopathy and Graves' hyperthyroidism (dated 2018 in TCRdb). For context, the study as a whole: Peripheral blood samples were taken at the time of initial diagnosis, before any treatment was given. In total, approximately 130 blood samples were TCR-sequenced: around 42 ophthalmopathy, around 75 hyperthyroidism and roughly 17 hyperthyroidism-to-ophthalmopathy patients. To explore V-J signatures distinguishing ophthalmopathy from hyperthyroidism, a discovery set of 100 or so patients (roughly 45 ophthalmopathy, over 55 stable hyperthyroidism) was enrolled. For independent validation, a separate cohort was made up of some 18 hyperthyroidism patients plus 17 patients who later progressed from hyperthyroidism to ophthalmopathy. The study used signatures of the TCR beta repertoire to tell Graves' ophthalmopathy apart from Graves' hyperthyroidism and to predict which patients would progress to ophthalmopathy. In more than five hyperthyroidism patients, the T-cell repertoires found in thyroid tissue were compared with those found in blood. Once sampling was done, hyperthyroidism patients were given methimazole at a starting dose of 30 mg daily, while ophthalmopathy patients were given high-dose intravenous methylprednisolone. For training and testing, the 95 to 100 patients in the discovery cohort were randomly divided in a 7:3 ratio. Results and caveats for the whole study, not just this receptor: Sample size was not predetermined statistically, and investigators were not blinded to group allocation. In validation, the model predicted ophthalmopathy progression with more than 70% sensitivity and roughly 72% specificity; roughly 12 predicted patients were CT-confirmed with GO in a median of approximately 6.5 months. Most of the expanded thyroid clonotypes with a frequency above 0.001 were also detected in blood, and it was suggested that the thyroid immune response may be reflected by blood repertoires. In cross-validation, the 13-signature model distinguished ophthalmopathy from stable hyperthyroidism with 85% to 90% sensitivity and around 81% specificity, and in the test set the corresponding values were roughly 80% and 76%.

The germline V gene yields SNHLY for CDR1 and FYNNEI for CDR2. Relative to germline, V is 7 bases shorter and J is 0 bases shorter, with 9 bases between their ends. Inclusive of the bounding cysteine and phenylalanine, the CDR3 is 13 residues long. The read is trimmed to its CDR3 DNA, 39 bases read in frame from base 1. The rearranged chain carries TRBV2 and TRBJ1-1; the D gene is perhaps TRBD1, on 5 matching bases. The sequenced material came from peripheral blood. This receptor was obtained from a woman younger than 35 with stable Graves' hyperthyroidism. Some clones in this sample may be carry-over from other donors' samples. Donor details come from another sample of the same person, matched by shared clones. The sequence in DNA is TGTGCCAGCAATCCGGGGGTGAACACTGAAGCTTTCTTT. The encoded protein is CASNPGVNTEAFF.